This T cell receptor beta chain came from a study of vaccination and CD4 T cells after COVID-19. Concerning this clonotype itself: Its specificity is unknown.

Treatment meaning: roughly ten-day PBMC culture with coronavirus spike peptide pools or control peptides (ViraFEST assay). Sequencing of the DNA from cultured CD4+ T cells was carried out with the Oncomine TCR Beta short-read assay. In TCRdb, the PCR reads were re-called with MiXCR into one record per CDR3 protein. This sample has some 19,000 distinct CDR3 sequences, with 45% to 65% found just once. Trimming pared 6 bases from V and 4 bases from J, leaving 15 bases between. The CDR3 is made up of 14 amino acids. Germline assignment: CDR1 MDHEN and CDR2 SYDVKM. The sequenced sample consisted of CD4+ T cells from blood, cultured in vitro. This receptor was obtained from a human donor who had recovered from COVID-19. The chain uses TRBV28 and TRBJ1-2; no definite D call. This CDR3 reads CASSPAEYAYGYTF. DNA of the CDR3: TGTGCCAGCAGCCCCGCGGAATACGCCTATGGCTACACCTTC.